This paragraph covers one TCR beta chain sequence. The CDR3 is 14 residues long. J gave up 9 bases and V 9 bases, and 13 bases lay outside the gene matches. CDR1 and CDR2 (germline): MNHEY, SVGAGI. Sequenced by immunoSEQ multiplex PCR; TCRdb stores in-frame clones only, minus some. This sample has fewer than 200,000 clones; roughly 91% occur once, and the top ten carry more than 1.4%. The sample comes from a study of control samples from healthy donors and cancer patients. This chain connects TRBV6-5 to TRBJ2-1; the match to TRBD2 covers 8 bases. The TCR comes from a man younger than 35 in good health. Sequenced sample: blood. DNA of the CDR3: TGTGCCAGTAAACCGGGACTAGTTATTCCTGAGCAGTTCTTC. Amino acids: CASKPGLVIPEQFF.